This record concerns one TCR beta chain sequence. Its antigen is as yet unknown. This sample was taken from a study of cytomegalovirus exposure and HLA in healthy donors. The study, taken as a whole, reports: Segments of the TCR beta V type were, in most cases, productive about 87% or about 30% of the time in an earlier analysis. Later findings reportedly placed an Asian-associated ancestry cluster below the approximately 630-donor mean for N-insertions. As a later analysis showed, a missense DCLRE1C variant was linked to trimming of TCR beta V- and J-genes.

Germline-derived CDR1 and CDR2 are KGHSH and LQKENI. With 6 bases removed from V and 2 bases from J, the gap between germline ends came to 16 bases. The CDR3 loop spans 15 amino acids. PCR was performed using 60 Vbeta and 13 Jbeta primers. TCRdb's copy holds only in-frame clones and misses some; the assay was immunoSEQ multiplex PCR. The sample has under 75,000 clones; the top ten hold roughly 2.4%. The TCR sequence derives from a female donor in good health and CMV-seropositive. The sequencing input was PBMCs. The V call is TRBV18, the J call TRBJ1-2; D gene uncertain. The CDR3 loop reads CASSPSGEGNYGYTF. The DNA for the CDR3 is TGTGCCAGCTCCCCCTCTGGTGAGGGAAACTATGGCTACACCTTC.